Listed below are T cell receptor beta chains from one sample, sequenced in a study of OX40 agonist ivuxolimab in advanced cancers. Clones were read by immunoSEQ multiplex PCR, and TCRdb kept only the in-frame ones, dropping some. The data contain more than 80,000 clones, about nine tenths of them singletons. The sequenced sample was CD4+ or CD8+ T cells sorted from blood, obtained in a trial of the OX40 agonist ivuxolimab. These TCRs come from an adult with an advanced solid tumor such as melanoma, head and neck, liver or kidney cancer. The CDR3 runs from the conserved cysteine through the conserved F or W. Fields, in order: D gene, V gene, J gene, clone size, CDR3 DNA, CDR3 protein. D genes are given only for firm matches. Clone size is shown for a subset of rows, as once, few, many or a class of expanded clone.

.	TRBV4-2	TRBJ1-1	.	TGTGCCAGCAGCCAAGAGGGTGAGTCAGCAGAAGCTTTCTTT	CASSQEGESAEAFF
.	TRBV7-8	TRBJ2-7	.	TGTGCCAGCAGCTTAGCGGGAGTGGATGAGCAGTACTTC	CASSLAGVDEQYF
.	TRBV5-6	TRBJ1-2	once	TGTGCCAGCAGGTCCTCCTTGTACTATGGCTACACCTTC	CASRSSLYYGYTF
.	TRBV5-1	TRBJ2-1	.	TGCGCCAGCAGCTCCCCAACAGCGGGTAACAATGAGCAGTTCTTC	CASSSPTAGNNEQFF
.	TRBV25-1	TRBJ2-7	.	TGTGCCAGCAGTGAGCTGGGCCGACCCTACGAGCAGTACTTC	CASSELGRPYEQYF
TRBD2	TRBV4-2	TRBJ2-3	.	TGTGCCAGCAGCCAGACTAGCGGGGGGGACACAGATACGCAGTATTTT	CASSQTSGGDTDTQYF
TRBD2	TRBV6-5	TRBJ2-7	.	TGTGCCAGCAGTTACTCGCGGGGGAACGACGAGCAGTACTTC	CASSYSRGNDEQYF
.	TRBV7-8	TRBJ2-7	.	TGTGCCAGCAGCTTCGGACCGTATAGCTCCTACGAGCAGTACTTC	CASSFGPYSSYEQYF
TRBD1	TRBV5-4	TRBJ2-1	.	TGTGCCAGCAGCACTGGACAGGGATCCTACAATGAGCAGTTCTTC	CASSTGQGSYNEQFF
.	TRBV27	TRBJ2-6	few	TGTGCCAGCAGTTTATTCCGAAACAGGGGGGCCAACGTCCTGACTTTC	CASSLFRNRGANVLTF
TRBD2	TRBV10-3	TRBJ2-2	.	TGTGCCATCAGTGTAGCTAGCGGGACGAACACCGGGGAGCTGTTTTTT	CAISVASGTNTGELFF
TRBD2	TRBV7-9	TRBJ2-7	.	TGTGCCAGCAGCGTGGCTGCTAGCGGGGGCTCCTACGAGCAGTACTTC	CASSVAASGGSYEQYF
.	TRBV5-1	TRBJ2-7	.	TGCGCCAGCACCCTCTTTTCAGGGGGAGGGACCGAGCAGTACTTC	CASTLFSGGGTEQYF
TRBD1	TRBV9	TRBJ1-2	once	TGTGCCAGCAGCGGGACAGGGGTCTCTGGCTACACCTTC	CASSGTGVSGYTF
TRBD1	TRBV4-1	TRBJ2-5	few	TGCGCCAGCAGCTACGACAGGGGCCAAGAGACCCAGTACTTC	CASSYDRGQETQYF
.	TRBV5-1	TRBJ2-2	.	TGCGCCAGCAGCGTCCAGGTTAACACCGGGGAGCTGTTTTTT	CASSVQVNTGELFF
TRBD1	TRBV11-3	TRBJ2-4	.	TGTGCCAGCAGCTCGACAGGGACGGGAAACATTCAGTACTTC	CASSSTGTGNIQYF
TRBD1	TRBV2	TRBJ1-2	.	TGTGCCAGCAGCGGCAGGGGGCGAGGTGGCTACACCTTC	CASSGRGRGGYTF
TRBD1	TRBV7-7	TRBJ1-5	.	TGTGCTAGCAGCAAAGACAGGGGCAATCAGCCCCAGCATTTT	CASSKDRGNQPQHF
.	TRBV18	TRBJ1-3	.	TGTGCCAGCTCACCACCGCAACAGGCCTCTGGAAACACCATATATTTT	CASSPPQQASGNTIYF
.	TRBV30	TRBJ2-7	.	TGTGCCTGGAGTAGGAGTTCCTACGAGCAGTACTTC	CAWSRSSYEQYF
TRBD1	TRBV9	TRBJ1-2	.	TGTGCCAGCAGCGCCGCAGGGGGACAGGGAGAGTTCTATGGCTACACCTTC	CASSAAGGQGEFYGYTF
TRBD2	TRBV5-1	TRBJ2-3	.	TGCGCCAGCAGCTTGGATTTAGGACTAGTGTCAGATACGCAGTATTTT	CASSLDLGLVSDTQYF
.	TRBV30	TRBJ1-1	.	TGTGCCTGGAGTGGGGAGGGGGTTGGCGCTTTCTTT	CAWSGEGVGAFF
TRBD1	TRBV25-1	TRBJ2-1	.	TGTGCCAGCAGTGACCGGACAGGGAGGAATGAGCAGTTCTTC	CASSDRTGRNEQFF
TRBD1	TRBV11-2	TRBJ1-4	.	TGTGCCAGCAGCCCGGGACAGTCCCGAAAACTGTTTTTT	CASSPGQSRKLFF
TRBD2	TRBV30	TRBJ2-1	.	TGTGCCTGGAGTGTACCCGGCGGGAGGTACAATGAGCAGTTCTTC	CAWSVPGGRYNEQFF
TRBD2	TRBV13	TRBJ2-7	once	TGTGCCAGCAGCTTAGGGCGGGAGAGGTACGAGCAGTACTTC	CASSLGRERYEQYF
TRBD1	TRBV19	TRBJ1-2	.	TGTGCCAGTAGTATTCTCGGACAGGTCCTCTATGGCTACACCTTC	CASSILGQVLYGYTF
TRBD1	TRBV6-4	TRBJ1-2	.	TGTGCCAGCAGAGCGGGGACAGCCCTTAACTATGGCTACACCTTC	CASRAGTALNYGYTF
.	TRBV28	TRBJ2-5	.	TGTGCCAGCAGTTCCATCGGGACTCTCCAAGAGACCCAGTACTTC	CASSSIGTLQETQYF
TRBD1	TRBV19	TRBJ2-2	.	TGTGCCAGTAGTTCCCCCCTACAGGGGGCTAGGTGGGAGCTGTTTTTT	CASSSPLQGARWELFF
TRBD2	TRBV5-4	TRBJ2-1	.	TGTGCCAGCAGCCGAACTAGCGACTCCTACAATGAGCAGTTCTTC	CASSRTSDSYNEQFF
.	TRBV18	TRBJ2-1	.	TGTGCCAGCTCACCGGGGTCAGGCTCCTACAATGAGCAGTTCTTC	CASSPGSGSYNEQFF
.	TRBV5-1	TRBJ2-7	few	TGCGCCAGCAGCTTGGAGGCAGGGGATACCTACGAGCAGTACTTC	CASSLEAGDTYEQYF
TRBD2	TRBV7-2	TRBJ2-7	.	TGTGCCAGCAGCTTAGAAGCGGGAGTTCGCTACGAGCAGTACTTC	CASSLEAGVRYEQYF
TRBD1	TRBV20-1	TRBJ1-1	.	TGCAGTGCTTCACCGGGACAGCATCCTTTCTTT	CSASPGQHPFF
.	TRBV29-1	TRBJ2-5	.	TGCAGCGTTGAAGTAACCGGGGGCGGTGAGACCCAGTACTTC	CSVEVTGGGETQYF
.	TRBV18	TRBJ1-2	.	TGTGCCAGCTCACCTGGTGGCTACTATGGCTACACCTTC	CASSPGGYYGYTF
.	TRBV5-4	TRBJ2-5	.	TGTGCCAGCAGCAACCGCCAGGGGATCCAAGAGACCCAGTACTTC	CASSNRQGIQETQYF
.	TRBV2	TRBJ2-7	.	TGTGCCAGCAGTGCTGGCTACGAGCAGTACTTC	CASSAGYEQYF
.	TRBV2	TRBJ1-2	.	TGTGCCACCCAGCAGGGCCCAAACTATGGCTACACCTTC	CATQQGPNYGYTF
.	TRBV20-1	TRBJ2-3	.	TGCAGTGGCGTTGAGGCAGATACGCAGTATTTT	CSGVEADTQYF
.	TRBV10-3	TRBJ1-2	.	TGTGCCATCAGAAAGACAGGAGAATATGGCTACACCTTC	CAIRKTGEYGYTF
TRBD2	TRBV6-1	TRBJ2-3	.	TGTGCCAGCAGTGAGGGTCTGGCGGGAGGACCAACAGATACGCAGTATTTT	CASSEGLAGGPTDTQYF
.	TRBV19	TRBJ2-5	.	TGTGCCAGTAGTGAACAGGGGAGGCGAGAGACCCAGTACTTC	CASSEQGRRETQYF
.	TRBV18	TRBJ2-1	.	TGTGCCAGCTCACCACGGGACGGGAGCGAGCAGTTCTTC	CASSPRDGSEQFF